The 7 T cell receptor beta chains presented below share a single source sample, sequenced in a study of early T cells in non-severe SARS-CoV-2 infection (dated by TCRdb to about 2021). Library method: 5' RACE. The sample was run on a NextSeq 500. TCRdb's own reprocessing of the public reads used fastp at Q25 and MiXCR and kept productive beta chains. Rows matching on CDR3 protein sequence are summarized as one entry with the most common DNA and genes. The sample records some 54,000 distinct CDR3 sequences, about 9.1% of which are singletons. The ten largest clones add up to approximately 9% of the sample. The sequenced sample was whole blood. These receptors were taken from an adult who was a healthcare worker with PCR-confirmed SARS-CoV-2 infection or an uninfected control (not recorded which).

This clonotype was found many times. The DNA for the CDR3 is TGTGCCAGCTCACCGCAACTAGCGGGAGGGCCTCCCGGGGAGCTGTTTTTT. This sequence encodes CASSPQLAGGPPGELFF. The chain uses TRBV18 and TRBJ2-2, with 13 bases lining up with TRBD2. CDR1 is KGHSH and CDR2 is LQKENI in the germline V gene. The junction had 7 bases not matched to a gene; V was cut back by 3 bases and J by 6 bases. CDR3 length: 17 residues.

A few counts support this clonotype. This chain links TRBV29-1 with TRBJ2-1; TRBD2 matches at 8 bases. In germline, CDR1 is SQVTM, CDR2 ANQGSEA. The trim removed 7 bases at V and 8 bases at J, leaving 4 bases unmatched. The CDR3 spans 11 residues. The CDR3 protein is CSGTSSDEQFF. CDR3 coding DNA: TGCAGCGGGACTAGCAGTGATGAGCAGTTCTTC.

In this sample, this clonotype turned up many times. This sequence joins TRBV7-9 and TRBJ2-3, with TRBD2 matching over 10 bases. V shed 4 bases and J 5 bases; nucleotides not matched to a gene: 9. CDR1 and CDR2 from the germline V gene are SEHNR and FQNEAQ (reference sequence). The CDR3 covers 16 residues. The CDR3 coding sequence is TGTGCCAGCAGCTCCCCTAGCGGGAGAAGTCAAGATACGCAGTATTTT. This gives the protein CASSSPSGRSQDTQYF.

This clonotype was picked up a small number of times. The chain is built from TRBV29-1 and TRBJ2-1; TRBD2 aligns across 14 bases. Unmatched junction bases numbered 11, after V lost 6 bases and J lost 7 bases. The CDR3 extends over 16 amino acids. CDR1 and CDR2 (germline): SQVTM, ANQGSEA. The CDR3 sequence is CSVGLAGGLIMNEQFF. Written as DNA, the CDR3 is TGCAGCGTCGGACTAGCGGGAGGTTTAATTATGAATGAGCAGTTCTTC.

V and J are TRBV29-1 and TRBJ2-2, with D possibly being TRBD2 (5 bases). There are 12 residues in the CDR3. V lost 7 bases and J 6 bases, leaving 12 bases between the germline ends. Germline V gene lookup returns CDR1 SQVTM and CDR2 ANQGSEA. The CDR3 coding sequence is TGCAGCGCCGGGGATACTGCCGGGGAGCTGTTTTTT. It encodes CSAGDTAGELFF.

This clonotype has at least ten counts. The chain is built from TRBV12-3 or TRBV12-4 and TRBJ1-6; TRBD1 aligns across 9 bases. The trim removed 6 bases at V and 7 bases at J, leaving 4 bases unmatched. The CDR3 has 14 amino acids. The CDR3 reads CASRQGAGNSPLHF. The CDR3 DNA reads TGTGCCAGCAGACAGGGGGCAGGGAATTCACCCCTCCACTTT.

The table lists this clonotype with a few counts. The rearrangement uses TRBV2 and TRBJ1-5; no firm D call. The ends were cut back, 6 bases at V and 1 base at J, with 13 bases in the middle. This CDR3 comprises 15 residues. The V gene's germline CDR1 is SNHLY and CDR2 FYNNEI. This CDR3 is CASSPLRGSNQPQHF. The CDR3 DNA is TGTGCCAGCAGCCCGCTAAGAGGAAGCAATCAGCCCCAGCATTTT.